What follows are 22 T cell receptor beta chains derived from one specimen sequenced in a study of blood T cell repertoires in COVID-19. The table came from immunoSEQ multiplex PCR; TCRdb's copy has only in-frame clones and leaves some out. Among about 120,000 clones listed, 70% to 80% were seen once. Sequencing was done on a sample of peripheral blood. The receptors originated from an elderly woman with acute or convalescent COVID-19.

This sequence joins TRBV11-2 and TRBJ2-1; 10 bases are shared with TRBD2. With 1 base clipped from V and 8 bases from J, the junction kept 5 bases outside the gene matches. From germline, CDR1 is SGHAT and CDR2 FQNNGV. The CDR3 extends over 15 amino acids. CDR3 protein: CASSLGSGGADEQFF. The CDR3 DNA is TGTGCCAGCAGCTTAGGAAGCGGGGGGGCAGATGAGCAGTTCTTC.

In regard to this clone: A much larger clone differs by one base, so this may be a read error. The same CDR3 is also encoded by other DNA sequences in this sample. V gene TRBV13 combines with J gene TRBJ1-1; no clear D. V was trimmed by 2 bases and J by 1 base, leaving 5 bases between them. Germline loops: CDR1 PRHDT, CDR2 FYEKMQ (reference sequence). The CDR3 sequence is 13 residues long. The CDR3 DNA reads TGTGCCAGCAGCTTAAATAGGAACACTGAAGCTTTCTTT. This sequence encodes CASSLNRNTEAFF.

This chain joins TRBV21-1 and TRBJ1-2; the table's D call TRBD1 went unverified against the DNA. TRBV21-1 is listed as a pseudogene. The CDR3 loop spans 13 amino acids. The CDR3 spells CASSKDRIYGYTF. The CDR3 region has the DNA TGTGCCAGCAGCAAGGACAGGATCTATGGCTACACCTTC.

The rearrangement links TRBV25-1 to TRBJ2-5; TRBD1 is a possible D gene (5 bases). The CDR3 has 13 amino acids. Germline V CDR1 and CDR2: MGHDK, SYGVNS. V dropped 6 bases and J dropped 5 bases, with 13 bases sitting between them. For the CDR3, the DNA is TGTGCCAGCAGGGGGCAGGTTCCGGAGACCCAGTACTTC. Translating gives CASRGQVPETQYF.

The chain uses TRBV28 and TRBJ1-2; TRBD1 matches 8 bases. Germline V gives CDR1 MDHEN, CDR2 SYDVKM. This CDR3 comprises 14 residues. V shed 7 bases and J 4 bases; nucleotides not matched to a gene: 8. CDR3 nucleotides: TGTGCCAGCACCGAGGACAGGGTGCGCTATGGCTACACCTTC. Its protein product is CASTEDRVRYGYTF.

The chain uses TRBV15 and TRBJ1-1; 8 bases match TRBD1. Germline V gene sequence: CDR1 LNHNV, CDR2 YYDKDF (reference sequence). The junction had 5 bases not matched to a gene; V was cut back by 0 bases and J by 5 bases. CDR3 size: 15 residues. The CDR3 bases are TGTGCCACCAGCAGAGATTATACAGGGGGGACTGAAGCTTTCTTT. Translated, it gives CATSRDYTGGTEAFF.

This clone was counted between two and nine times. The V call is TRBV27, the J call TRBJ2-6; D is perhaps TRBD2 (6 bases). Trimming took off 6 bases at V and 2 bases at J, with 8 bases between the two ends. This CDR3 has 14 amino acids. The germline CDR1 and CDR2 sequences are MNHEY and SMNVEV (reference sequence). CDR3 region: CASSSSAGANVLTF. The CDR3 region has the DNA TGTGCCAGCAGCTCTAGCGCTGGGGCCAACGTCCTGACTTTC.

The chain is built from TRBV9 and TRBJ2-3, with 9 nucleotides matching TRBD1. Germline V gene data show CDR1 as SGDLS and CDR2 as YYNGEE. This CDR3 has 15 residues. V lost 4 bases to trimming and J lost 5 bases; unmatched junction nucleotides: 8. The CDR3 region is CASSSQDRGVDTQYF. The CDR3 DNA sequence: TGTGCCAGCAGCTCCCAGGACAGGGGAGTAGATACGCAGTATTTT.

This clone turned up a few times. V and J are TRBV6-5 and TRBJ2-1; 8 bases map to TRBD2. Trimming cost V 2 bases and J 8 bases; bases outside gene matches: 11. The CDR3 totals 16 residues. Germline V gene lookup returns CDR1 MNHEY and CDR2 SVGAGI. The CDR3: CASSYQISGVGDEQFF. The CDR3 DNA reads as TGTGCCAGCAGTTACCAGATTAGCGGGGTGGGGGATGAGCAGTTCTTC.

The chain combines TRBV28 with TRBJ1-5, with D tentatively TRBD1 (5 bases). The CDR3 has 17 amino acids. Trimming removed 6 bases at V and 3 bases at J, with 21 bases between. From germline, CDR1 is MDHEN and CDR2 SYDVKM. The CDR3 DNA reads TGTGCCAGCAGCCCCTACAGGAGTACCGACTTCAATCAGCCCCAGCATTTT. Protein: CASSPYRSTDFNQPQHF.

The gene calls are TRBV15 and TRBJ2-5; 7 bases fit TRBD2. Trimming at V came to 0 bases and at J to 2 bases, leaving 9 bases not matched to a gene. Germline V CDR1 and CDR2: LNHNV, YYDKDF (reference sequence). The CDR3 has 17 residues. CDR3 bases: TGTGCCACCAGCAGAGATATTGGGGGGGGTAGTCAAGAGACCCAGTACTTC. Amino acid sequence: CATSRDIGGGSQETQYF.

This chain uses TRBV6-5 with TRBJ2-7, with a tentative D call TRBD1 (6 bases). Germline CDR1 and CDR2: MNHEY and SVGAGI. This CDR3 is built from 14 residues. V was clipped by 10 bases and J by 2 bases, with 18 bases between them. The CDR3 DNA sequence: TGTGCCATTCACCTGGGGGCATCCCCCTACGAGCAGTACTTC. This sequence encodes CAIHLGASPYEQYF.

This chain links TRBV6-4 with TRBJ1-3; tentative D call: TRBD1 (5 bases). The length of the CDR3 is 15 residues. Germline V gene sequence: CDR1 MRHNA, CDR2 SNTAGT. Trimming pared 6 bases from V and 0 bases from J, leaving 12 bases between. The CDR3 protein is CASRPDSNSGNTIYF. For the CDR3, the DNA is TGTGCCAGCAGACCCGACAGCAACTCTGGAAACACCATATATTTT.

The rearrangement uses TRBV4-2 and TRBJ1-3, with 9 bases aligning to TRBD1. V trimming: 1 base; J trimming: 8 bases; junction bases outside the gene matches: 9. The CDR3 runs 16 residues. The germline CDR1 and CDR2 sequences are LGHNA and YNFKEQ. CDR3 sequence reads: CASSQATGGGRDTIYF. CDR3 bases: TGTGCCAGCAGCCAAGCCACAGGGGGCGGAAGAGACACCATATATTTT.

This clone was detected a few times. The rearrangement uses TRBV9 and TRBJ1-6; D gene ambiguous. The CDR3 covers 13 residues. V lost 2 bases, J lost 8 bases, and 8 bases lay in between. Germline loops: CDR1 SGDLS, CDR2 YYNGEE. CDR3 sequence reads: CASSVRLYSPLHF. Written as DNA, the CDR3 is TGTGCCAGCAGCGTCCGACTTTATTCACCCCTCCACTTT.

V usage is TRBV20-1 and J usage is TRBJ1-5; a weak D match, TRBD1 (6 bases). V was trimmed by 3 bases and J by 6 bases, leaving 12 bases between them. CDR1 is DFQATT, CDR2 SNEGSKA, per germline (reference sequence). The CDR3 spans 13 residues. CDR3 sequence reads: CSASGTGSQPQHF. As DNA, the CDR3 is TGCAGTGCTAGTGGTACAGGGTCTCAGCCCCAGCATTTT.

This rearrangement joins TRBV6-5 to TRBJ1-2; D might be TRBD1 (5 bases). CDR1 is MNHEY and CDR2 is SVGAGI in the germline V gene. The CDR3 spans 13 residues. Trimming pared 10 bases from V and 6 bases from J, leaving 18 bases between. The CDR3 nucleotides are TGTGCCACCGTGCCCAGGGAATGGGATGGCTACACCTTC. Protein product: CATVPREWDGYTF.

The gene calls are TRBV19 and TRBJ2-3, with 8 bases lining up with TRBD1. Germline assignment: CDR1 LNHDA and CDR2 SQIVND (reference sequence). With 5 bases clipped from V and 4 bases from J, the junction kept 8 bases outside the gene matches. CDR3 length equals 15 residues. The DNA for the CDR3 is TGTGCCAGTAGTCCAGGACAGGGCGGCCCAGATACGCAGTATTTT. Translating it yields CASSPGQGGPDTQYF. Full variable domain (missing parts from reference TRBV19 and TRBJ2-3): DGGITQSPKYLFRKEGQNVTLSCEQNLNHDAMYWYRQDPGQGLRLIYYSQIVNDFQKGDIAEGYSVSREKKESFPLTVTSAQKNPTAFYLCASSPGQGGPDTQYFGPGTRLTVL.

This chain joins TRBV4-2 and TRBJ2-5; no clear D gene. There are 15 residues in the CDR3. Trimming took 4 bases from V and 5 from J, leaving 17 bases between them. CDR1 and CDR2 (germline): LGHNA, YNFKEQ. The CDR3 DNA reads TGTGCCAGCAGCCGAGACTCATCCTCCCGGGAGACCCAGTACTTC. This sequence encodes CASSRDSSSRETQYF.

The chain couples TRBV11-1 to TRBJ2-7; 8 bases line up with TRBD1. The germline V gene has CDR1 SGHAT and CDR2 FQDESV (reference sequence). The CDR3 runs 14 residues. The V and J ends lost 5 bases and 3 bases, in that order; junction bases with no gene match: 6. The CDR3 region has the DNA TGTGCCAGCAGCATCACCGACAGGGGCTACGAGCAGTACTTC. Translated: CASSITDRGYEQYF.

This clone is a singleton in its sample. The J gene is TRBJ1-3, the V gene TRBV14, with TRBD1 matching 8 bases. The CDR3 contains 13 residues. CDR1 is SGHDN and CDR2 is FVKESK in the germline V gene. V dropped 3 bases and J dropped 8; count of bases not matched to a gene: 3. The CDR3, as DNA: TGTGCCAGCAGCCAGTCACAGGGGGACACCATATATTTT. The encoded protein is CASSQSQGDTIYF.

This chain connects TRBV4-3 to TRBJ1-2, with 11 bases aligning to TRBD1. V trimming: 2 bases; J trimming: 7 bases; junction bases outside the gene matches: 12. The CDR3 is 17 residues long. In germline, CDR1 is LGHNA, CDR2 YSLEER. This CDR3 reads CASSQILLTGTGGGYTF. CDR3 DNA sequence: TGCGCCAGCAGCCAAATCCTATTAACCGGGACAGGGGGTGGCTACACCTTC.